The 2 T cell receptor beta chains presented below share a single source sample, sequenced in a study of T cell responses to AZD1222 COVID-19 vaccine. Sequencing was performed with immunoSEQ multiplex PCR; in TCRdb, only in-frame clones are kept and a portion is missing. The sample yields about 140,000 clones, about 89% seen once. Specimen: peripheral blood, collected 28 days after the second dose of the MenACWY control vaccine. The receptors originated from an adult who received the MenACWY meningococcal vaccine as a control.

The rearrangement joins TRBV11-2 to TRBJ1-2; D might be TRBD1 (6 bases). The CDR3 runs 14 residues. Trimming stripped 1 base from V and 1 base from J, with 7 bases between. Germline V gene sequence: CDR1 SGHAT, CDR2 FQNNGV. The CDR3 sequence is CASSLGTVNYGYTF. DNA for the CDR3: TGTGCCAGCAGCTTAGGGACAGTTAACTATGGCTACACCTTC.

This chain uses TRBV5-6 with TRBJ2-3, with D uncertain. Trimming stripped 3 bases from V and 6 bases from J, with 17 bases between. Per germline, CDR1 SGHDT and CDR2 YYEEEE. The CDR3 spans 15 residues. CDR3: CASSSTPIGGDTQYF. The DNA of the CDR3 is TGTGCCAGCAGCTCCACGCCAATTGGTGGGGATACGCAGTATTTT.